This T cell receptor beta chain was retrieved from a study of low-dose radiotherapy and immunotherapy resistance in tumors. Study context: Over 26 weeks, cohort 2 got 1 Gy every two weeks, reaching 13 Gy.

As for time point: after trial treatment. This sample's treatment: LDRT plus nivolumab, ipilimumab, low-dose cyclophosphamide and aspirin (RACIN trial). Treatment of the donors consisted of nivolumab and ipilimumab (plus aspirin, low-dose cyclophosphamide and low-dose radiotherapy). This clonotype has a count of ten or more. With TRAV- and TRBV-specific primers, first-strand cDNA was made, covering the alpha and beta chains. With a V-primer adapter and a constant-region primer, TCRs were amplified for about 22 PCR cycles. TCRdb used MiXCR to reprocess the reads, holding one entry per CDR3 protein. The sample has about 100,000 distinct CDR3 sequences, less than 25% seen once. This material consisted of PBMCs, taken after low-dose radiotherapy plus immunotherapy. This clonotype was obtained from a male donor with prostate cancer.

CDR3 sequence reads: CASSPRMGAGQPQHF. The CDR3 DNA reads TGTGCCAGCAGCCCGCGGATGGGGGCGGGACAGCCCCAGCATTTT. V and J are TRBV3-1 and TRBJ1-5; TRBD1 might be the D (6 bases). Trimming pared 4 bases from V and 7 bases from J, leaving 17 bases between. This CDR3 is built from 15 residues. The germline CDR1 and CDR2 sequences are LGHDT and YNNKEL (reference sequence).